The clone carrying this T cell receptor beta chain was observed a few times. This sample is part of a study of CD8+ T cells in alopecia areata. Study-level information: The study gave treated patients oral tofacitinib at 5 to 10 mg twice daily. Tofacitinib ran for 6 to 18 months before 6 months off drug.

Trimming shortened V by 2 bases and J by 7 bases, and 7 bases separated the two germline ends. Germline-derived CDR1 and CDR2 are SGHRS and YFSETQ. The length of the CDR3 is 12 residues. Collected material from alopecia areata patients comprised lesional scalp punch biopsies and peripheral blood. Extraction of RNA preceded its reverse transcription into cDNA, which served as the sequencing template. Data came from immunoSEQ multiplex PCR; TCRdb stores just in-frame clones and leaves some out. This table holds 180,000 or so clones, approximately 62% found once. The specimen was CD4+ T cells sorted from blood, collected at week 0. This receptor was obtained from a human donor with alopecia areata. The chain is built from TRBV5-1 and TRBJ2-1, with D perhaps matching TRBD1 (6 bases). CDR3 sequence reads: CASSFQGNEQFF. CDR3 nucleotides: TGCGCCAGCAGCTTTCAGGGGAATGAGCAGTTCTTC.